This T cell receptor beta chain was retrieved from a study of cytomegalovirus exposure and HLA in healthy donors. This CDR3 is built from 15 residues. Germline CDR1 reads LNHDA; CDR2 reads SQIVND (reference sequence). J gave up 0 bases and V 6 bases, and 5 bases lay outside the gene matches. Findings and limits, study-wide: Later analysis demonstrated an association between a missense DCLRE1C variant and TCR beta V- and J-gene trimming. Segments of the TCR beta V type were, in most cases, productive about 87% or about 30% of the time in an earlier analysis. The authors later found most CMV-associated TCR beta chains appeared HLA-restricted. In a later analysis, a genetic analysis reported fewer productive-TCR N-insertions in an Asian-associated ancestry cluster than the cohort average.

This clone was seen more than once but under ten times. No antigen is known for it. PCR amplification relied on 60 Vbeta primers (plus 13 Jbeta primers). Profiling relied on immunoSEQ multiplex PCR, and the TCRdb table lists in-frame clones only, not all of them. The table shows 110,000 to 150,000 clones, with roughly three quarters occurring only once. The sample consisted of PBMCs. The clonotype originates from a man aged 60 to 69 in good health and CMV-seronegative. The chain uses TRBV19 and TRBJ1-3; 7 bases map to TRBD1. This CDR3 is CASRATGSSGNTIYF. The CDR3 DNA is TGTGCCAGTAGAGCGACAGGGAGCTCTGGAAACACCATATATTTT.